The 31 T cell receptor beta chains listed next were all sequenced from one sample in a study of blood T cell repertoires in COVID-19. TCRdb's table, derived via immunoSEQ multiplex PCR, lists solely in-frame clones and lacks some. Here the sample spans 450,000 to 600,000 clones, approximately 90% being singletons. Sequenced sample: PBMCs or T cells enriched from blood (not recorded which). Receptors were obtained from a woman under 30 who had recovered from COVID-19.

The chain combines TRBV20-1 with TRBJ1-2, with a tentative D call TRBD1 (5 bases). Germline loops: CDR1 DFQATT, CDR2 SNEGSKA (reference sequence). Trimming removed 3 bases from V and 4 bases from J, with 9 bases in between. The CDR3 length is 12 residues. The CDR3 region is CSASAGIYGYTF. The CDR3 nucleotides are TGCAGTGCTAGTGCAGGGATCTATGGCTACACCTTC.

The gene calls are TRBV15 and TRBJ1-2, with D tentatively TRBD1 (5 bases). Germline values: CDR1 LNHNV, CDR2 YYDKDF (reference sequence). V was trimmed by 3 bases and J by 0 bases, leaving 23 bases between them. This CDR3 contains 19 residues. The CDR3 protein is CATSSPLDRLAGANYGYTF. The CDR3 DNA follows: TGTGCCACCAGCAGCCCACTTGACAGACTAGCAGGAGCTAACTATGGCTACACCTTC. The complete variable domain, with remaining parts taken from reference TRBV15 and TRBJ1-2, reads DAMVIQNPRYQVTQFGKPVTLSCSQTLNHNVMYWYQQKSSQAPKLLFHYYDKDFNNEADTPDNFQSRRPNTSFCFLDIRSPGLGDTAMYLCATSSPLDRLAGANYGYTFGSGTRLTVV.

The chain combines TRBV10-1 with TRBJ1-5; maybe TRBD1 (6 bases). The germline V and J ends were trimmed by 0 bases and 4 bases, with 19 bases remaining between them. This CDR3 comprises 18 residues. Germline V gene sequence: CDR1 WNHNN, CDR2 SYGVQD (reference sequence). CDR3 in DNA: TGCGCCAGCAGTGAGTCGAATAGGGGGTTAGGTCGGAATCAGCCCCAGCATTTT. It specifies CASSESNRGLGRNQPQHF.

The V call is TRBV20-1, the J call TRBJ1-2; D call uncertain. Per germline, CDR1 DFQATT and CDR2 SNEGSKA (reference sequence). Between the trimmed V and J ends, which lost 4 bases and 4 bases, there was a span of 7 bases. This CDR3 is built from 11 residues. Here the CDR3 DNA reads TGCAGTGCTAAGAGAGCCTATGGCTACACCTTC. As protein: CSAKRAYGYTF.

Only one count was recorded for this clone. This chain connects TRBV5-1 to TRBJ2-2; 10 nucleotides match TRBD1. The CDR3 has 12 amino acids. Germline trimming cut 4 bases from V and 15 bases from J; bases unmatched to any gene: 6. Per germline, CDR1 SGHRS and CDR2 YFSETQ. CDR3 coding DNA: TGCGCCAGCAGCCCTGGACAGGGGGATTTGTTTTTT. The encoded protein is CASSPGQGDLFF. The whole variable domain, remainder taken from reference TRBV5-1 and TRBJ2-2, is KAGVTQTPRYLIKTRGQQVTLSCSPISGHRSVSWYQQTPGQGLQFLFEYFSETQRNKGNFPGRFSGRQFSNSRSEMNVSTLELGDSALYLCASSPGQGDLFFGEGSRLTVL.

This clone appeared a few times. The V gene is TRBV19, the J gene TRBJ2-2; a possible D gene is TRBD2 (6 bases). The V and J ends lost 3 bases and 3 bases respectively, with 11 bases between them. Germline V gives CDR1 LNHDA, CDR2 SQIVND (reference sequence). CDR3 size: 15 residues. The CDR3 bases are TGTGCCAGTAGTATGAGCAGGAGGGACACCGGGGAGCTGTTTTTT. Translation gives CASSMSRRDTGELFF.

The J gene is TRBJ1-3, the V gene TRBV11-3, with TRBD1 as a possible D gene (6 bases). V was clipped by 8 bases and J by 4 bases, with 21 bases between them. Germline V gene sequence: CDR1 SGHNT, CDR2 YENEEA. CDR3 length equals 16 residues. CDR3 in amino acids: CASGVYRDVYGNTIYF. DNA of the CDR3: TGTGCCAGCGGGGTCTACAGGGATGTTTACGGAAACACCATATATTTT.

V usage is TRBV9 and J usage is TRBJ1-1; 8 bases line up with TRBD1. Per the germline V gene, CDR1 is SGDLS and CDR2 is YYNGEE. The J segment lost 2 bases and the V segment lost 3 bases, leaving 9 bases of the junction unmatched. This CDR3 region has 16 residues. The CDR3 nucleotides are TGTGCCAGCAGCGCCGGGTGGACAGGGACTAACACTGAAGCTTTCTTT. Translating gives CASSAGWTGTNTEAFF.

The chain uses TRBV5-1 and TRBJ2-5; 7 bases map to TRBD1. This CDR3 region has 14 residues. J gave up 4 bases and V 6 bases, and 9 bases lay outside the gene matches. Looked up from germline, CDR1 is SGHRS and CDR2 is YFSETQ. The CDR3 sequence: CASTLGTGAETQYF. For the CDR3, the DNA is TGCGCCAGCACTCTAGGTACAGGGGCAGAGACCCAGTACTTC.

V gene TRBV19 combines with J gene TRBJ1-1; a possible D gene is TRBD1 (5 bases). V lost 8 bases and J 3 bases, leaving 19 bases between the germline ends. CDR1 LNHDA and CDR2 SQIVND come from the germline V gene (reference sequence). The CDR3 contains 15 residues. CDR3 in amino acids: CASGFISSGDTEAFF. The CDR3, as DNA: TGTGCCAGTGGTTTCATTTCCTCGGGGGACACTGAAGCTTTCTTT.

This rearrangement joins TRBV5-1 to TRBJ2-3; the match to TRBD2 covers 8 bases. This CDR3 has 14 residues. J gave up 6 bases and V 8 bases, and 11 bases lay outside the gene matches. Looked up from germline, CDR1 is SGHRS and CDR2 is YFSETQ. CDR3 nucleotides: TGCGCCAGTGGACTCGGGGGGGCCGGGGATACGCAGTATTTT. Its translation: CASGLGGAGDTQYF.

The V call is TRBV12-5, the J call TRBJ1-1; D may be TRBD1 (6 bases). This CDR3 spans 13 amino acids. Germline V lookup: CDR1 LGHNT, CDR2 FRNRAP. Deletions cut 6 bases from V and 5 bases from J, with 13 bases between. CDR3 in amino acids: CASGRQEWTEAFF. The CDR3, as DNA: TGTGCTAGTGGCCGACAGGAGTGGACTGAAGCTTTCTTT.

In nucleotides, the CDR3 is TGTGCCAGCAGTTACCAGGGTCGGAACTATGGCTACACCTTC. Translated, it gives CASSYQGRNYGYTF. The chain uses TRBV6-2 or TRBV6-3 and TRBJ1-2, with a weak D call TRBD1 (5 bases). The CDR3 is made up of 14 amino acids. The germline CDR1 and CDR2 sequences are MNHEY and SVGEGT. Trimming removed 2 bases at V and 2 bases at J, with 9 bases between.

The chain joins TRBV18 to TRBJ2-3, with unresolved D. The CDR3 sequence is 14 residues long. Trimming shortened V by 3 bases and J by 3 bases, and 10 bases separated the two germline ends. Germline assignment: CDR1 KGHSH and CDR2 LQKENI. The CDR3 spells CASSPIFVTDTQYF. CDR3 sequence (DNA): TGTGCCAGCTCACCTATCTTTGTGACAGATACGCAGTATTTT.

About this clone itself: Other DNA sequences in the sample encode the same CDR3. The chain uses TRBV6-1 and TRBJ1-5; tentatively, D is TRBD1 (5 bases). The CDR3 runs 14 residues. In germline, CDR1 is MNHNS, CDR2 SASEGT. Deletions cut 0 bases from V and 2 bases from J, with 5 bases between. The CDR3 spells CASSEAGRNQPQHF. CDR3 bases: TGTGCCAGCAGTGAAGCGGGGCGCAATCAGCCCCAGCATTTT.

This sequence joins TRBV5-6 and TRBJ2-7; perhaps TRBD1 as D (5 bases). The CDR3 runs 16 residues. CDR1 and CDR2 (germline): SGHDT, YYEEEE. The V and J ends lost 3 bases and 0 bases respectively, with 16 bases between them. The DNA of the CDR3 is TGTGCCAGCAGCTCCAGGGTGGGCTTTAGCTCCTACGAGCAGTACTTC. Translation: CASSSRVGFSSYEQYF.

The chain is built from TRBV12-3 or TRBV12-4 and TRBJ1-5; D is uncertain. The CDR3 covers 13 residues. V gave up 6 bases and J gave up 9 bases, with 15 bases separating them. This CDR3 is CASSATVRGPQHF. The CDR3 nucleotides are TGTGCCAGCAGCGCTACGGTCCGCGGGCCCCAGCATTTT.

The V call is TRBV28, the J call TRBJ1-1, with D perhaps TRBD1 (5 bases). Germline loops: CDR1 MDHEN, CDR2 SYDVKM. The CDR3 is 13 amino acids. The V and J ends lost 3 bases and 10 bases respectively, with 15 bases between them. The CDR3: CASSLLGAGPAFF. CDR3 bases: TGTGCCAGCAGTTTGTTAGGGGCAGGGCCAGCTTTCTTT.

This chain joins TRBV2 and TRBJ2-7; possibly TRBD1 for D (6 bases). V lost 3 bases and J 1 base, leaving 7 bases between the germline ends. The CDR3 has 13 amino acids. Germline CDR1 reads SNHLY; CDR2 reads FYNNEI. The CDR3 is CASSDDRSYEQYF. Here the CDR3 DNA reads TGTGCCAGCAGTGATGACAGGTCCTACGAGCAGTACTTC.

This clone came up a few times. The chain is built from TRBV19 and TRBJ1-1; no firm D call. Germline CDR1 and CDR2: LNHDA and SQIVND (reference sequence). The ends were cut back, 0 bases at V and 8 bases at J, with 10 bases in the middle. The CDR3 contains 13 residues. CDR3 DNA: TGTGCCAGTAGTATAGATCCGAGCGGAGAAGCTTTCTTT. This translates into CASSIDPSGEAFF.

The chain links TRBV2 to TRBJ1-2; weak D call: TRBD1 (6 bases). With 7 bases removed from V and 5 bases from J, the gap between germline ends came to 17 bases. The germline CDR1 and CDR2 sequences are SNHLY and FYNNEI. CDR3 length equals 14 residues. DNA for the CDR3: TGTGCCAGCACTCAGGGGACCCTACGATATGGCTACACCTTC. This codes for CASTQGTLRYGYTF.

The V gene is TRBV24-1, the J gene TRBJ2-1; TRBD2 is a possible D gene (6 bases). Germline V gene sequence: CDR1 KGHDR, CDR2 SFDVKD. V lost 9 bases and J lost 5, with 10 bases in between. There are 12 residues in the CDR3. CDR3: CATGGTNNEQFF. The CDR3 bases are TGTGCCACCGGAGGGACCAACAATGAGCAGTTCTTC.

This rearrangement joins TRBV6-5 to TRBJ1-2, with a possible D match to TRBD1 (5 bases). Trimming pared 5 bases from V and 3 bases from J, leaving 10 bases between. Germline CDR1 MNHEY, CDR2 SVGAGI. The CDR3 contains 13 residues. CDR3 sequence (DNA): TGTGCCAGCAGTCGTCAGACAGACTATGGCTACACCTTC. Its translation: CASSRQTDYGYTF.

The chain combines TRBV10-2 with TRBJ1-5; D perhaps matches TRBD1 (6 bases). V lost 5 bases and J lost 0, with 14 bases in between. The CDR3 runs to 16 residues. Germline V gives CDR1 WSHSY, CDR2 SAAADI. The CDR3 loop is CASSSSGVISNQPQHF. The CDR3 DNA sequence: TGCGCCAGCAGTTCCTCAGGGGTCATTAGCAATCAGCCCCAGCATTTT.

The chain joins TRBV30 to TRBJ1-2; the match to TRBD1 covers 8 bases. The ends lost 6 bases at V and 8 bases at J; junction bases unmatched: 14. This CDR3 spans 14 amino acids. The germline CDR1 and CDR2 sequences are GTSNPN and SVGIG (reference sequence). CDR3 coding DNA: TGTGCCTGCAGTAAGAAACAGGGGGATTCGGGCTACACCTTC. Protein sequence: CACSKKQGDSGYTF. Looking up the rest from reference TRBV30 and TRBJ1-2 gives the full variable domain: SQTIHQWPATLVQPVGSPLSLECTVEGTSNPNLYWYRQAAGRGLQLLFYSVGIGQISSEVPQNLSASRPQDRQFILSSKKLLLSDSGFYLCACSKKQGDSGYTFGSGTRLTVV.

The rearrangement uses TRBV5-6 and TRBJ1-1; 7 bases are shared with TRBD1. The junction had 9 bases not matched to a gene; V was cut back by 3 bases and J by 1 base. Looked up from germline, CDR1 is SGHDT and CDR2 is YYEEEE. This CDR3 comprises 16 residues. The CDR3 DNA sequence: TGTGCCAGCAGCTCACACAGGGGCCATAGGAACACTGAAGCTTTCTTT. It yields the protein CASSSHRGHRNTEAFF.

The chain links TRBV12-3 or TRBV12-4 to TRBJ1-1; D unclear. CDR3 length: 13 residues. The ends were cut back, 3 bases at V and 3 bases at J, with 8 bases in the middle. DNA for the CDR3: TGTGCCAGCAGTTTGTTAGAGTACACTGAAGCTTTCTTT. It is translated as CASSLLEYTEAFF.

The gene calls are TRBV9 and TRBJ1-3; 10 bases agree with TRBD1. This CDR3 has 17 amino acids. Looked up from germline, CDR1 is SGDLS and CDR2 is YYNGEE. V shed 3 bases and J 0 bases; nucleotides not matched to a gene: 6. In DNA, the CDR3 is TGTGCCAGCAGCGGGGACAGGGGCCAGAGCTCTGGAAACACCATATATTTT. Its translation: CASSGDRGQSSGNTIYF.

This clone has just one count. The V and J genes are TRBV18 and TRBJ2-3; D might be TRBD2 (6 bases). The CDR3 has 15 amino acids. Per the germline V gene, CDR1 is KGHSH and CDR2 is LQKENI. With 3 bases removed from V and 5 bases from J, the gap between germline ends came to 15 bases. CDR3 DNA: TGTGCCAGCTCACCGGGAGGATCCCCCCAAGATACGCAGTATTTT. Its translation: CASSPGGSPQDTQYF.

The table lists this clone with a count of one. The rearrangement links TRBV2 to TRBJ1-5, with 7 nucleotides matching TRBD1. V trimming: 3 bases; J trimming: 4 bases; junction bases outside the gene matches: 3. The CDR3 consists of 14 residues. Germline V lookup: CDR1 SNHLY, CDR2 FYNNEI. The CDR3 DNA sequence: TGTGCCAGCAGTGAGACGGACAGGAATCAGCCCCAGCATTTT. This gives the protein CASSETDRNQPQHF.

In DNA, the CDR3 is TGTGCCAGCAGACCACCGGACGGGGACTATGGCTACACCTTC. This sequence encodes CASRPPDGDYGYTF. The genes are TRBV27 and TRBJ1-2; D is ambiguous. V dropped 6 bases and J dropped 3 bases, with 14 bases sitting between them. The CDR3 runs to 14 residues. The V gene's germline CDR1 is MNHEY and CDR2 SMNVEV (reference sequence).